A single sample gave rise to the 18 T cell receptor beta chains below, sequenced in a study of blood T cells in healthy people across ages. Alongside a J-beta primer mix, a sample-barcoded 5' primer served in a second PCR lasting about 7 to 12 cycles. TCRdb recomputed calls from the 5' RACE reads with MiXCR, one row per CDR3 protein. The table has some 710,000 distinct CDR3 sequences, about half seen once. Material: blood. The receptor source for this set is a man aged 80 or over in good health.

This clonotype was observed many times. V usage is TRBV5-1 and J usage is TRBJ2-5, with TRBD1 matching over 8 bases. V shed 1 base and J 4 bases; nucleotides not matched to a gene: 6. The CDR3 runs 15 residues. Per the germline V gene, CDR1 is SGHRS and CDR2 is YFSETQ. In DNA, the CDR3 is TGCGCCAGCAGCTTGTCCGGGACAGGACGAGAGACCCAGTACTTC. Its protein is CASSLSGTGRETQYF.

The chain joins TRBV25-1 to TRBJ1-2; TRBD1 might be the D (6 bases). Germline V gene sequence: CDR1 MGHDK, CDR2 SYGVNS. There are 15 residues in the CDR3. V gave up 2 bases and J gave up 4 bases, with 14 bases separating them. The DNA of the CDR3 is TGTGCCAGCAGTGAAGGGGGCAGTAGACCCTATGGCTACACCTTC. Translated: CASSEGGSRPYGYTF.

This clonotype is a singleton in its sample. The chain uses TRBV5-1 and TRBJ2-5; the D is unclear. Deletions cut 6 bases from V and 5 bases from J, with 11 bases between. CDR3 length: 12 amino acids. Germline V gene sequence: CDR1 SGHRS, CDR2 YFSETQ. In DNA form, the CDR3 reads TGCGCCAGCACTGGCGACAAGGAGACCCAGTACTTC. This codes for CASTGDKETQYF.

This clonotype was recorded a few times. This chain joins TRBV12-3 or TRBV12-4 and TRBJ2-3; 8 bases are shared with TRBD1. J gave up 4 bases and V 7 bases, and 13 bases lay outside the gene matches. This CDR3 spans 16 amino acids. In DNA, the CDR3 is TGTGCCAGCACCCCAGGCGGACAGGGACGCGCAGATACGCAGTATTTT. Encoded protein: CASTPGGQGRADTQYF.

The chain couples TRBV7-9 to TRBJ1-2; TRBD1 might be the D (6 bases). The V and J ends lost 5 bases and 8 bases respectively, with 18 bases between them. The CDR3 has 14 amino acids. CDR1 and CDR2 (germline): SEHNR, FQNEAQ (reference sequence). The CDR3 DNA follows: TGTGCCAGCAGCCCGCCGGACAGAAAGGGCGGCTACACCTTC. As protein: CASSPPDRKGGYTF.

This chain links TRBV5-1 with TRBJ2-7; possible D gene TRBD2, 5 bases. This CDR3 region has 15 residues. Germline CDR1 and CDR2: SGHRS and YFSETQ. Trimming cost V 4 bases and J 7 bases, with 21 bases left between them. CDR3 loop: CASSTDSPGVDEQYF. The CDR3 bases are TGCGCCAGCAGCACGGACTCCCCCGGTGTAGATGAGCAGTACTTC.

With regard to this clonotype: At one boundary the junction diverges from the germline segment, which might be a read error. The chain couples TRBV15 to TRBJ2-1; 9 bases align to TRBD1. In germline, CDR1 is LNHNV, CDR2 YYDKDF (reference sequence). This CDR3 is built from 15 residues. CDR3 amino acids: CATSGQGPFYNEQFF. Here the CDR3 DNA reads TGTGCCACCAGCGGACAGGGGCCCTTTTACAATGAACAGTTCTTC. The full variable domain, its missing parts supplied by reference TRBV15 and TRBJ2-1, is DAMVIQNPRYQVTQFGKPVTLSCSQTLNHNVMYWYQQKSSQAPKLLFHYYDKDFNNEADTPDNFQSRRPNTSFCFLDIRSPGLGDTAMYLCATSGQGPFYNEQFFGPGTRLTVL.

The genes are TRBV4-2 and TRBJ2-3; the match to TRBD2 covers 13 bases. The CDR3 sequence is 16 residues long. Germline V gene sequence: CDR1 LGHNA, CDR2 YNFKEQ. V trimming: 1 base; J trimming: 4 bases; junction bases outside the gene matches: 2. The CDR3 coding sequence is TGTGCCAGCAGCCAAGTAACTAGCGGGGGGGCAGATACGCAGTATTTT. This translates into CASSQVTSGGADTQYF.

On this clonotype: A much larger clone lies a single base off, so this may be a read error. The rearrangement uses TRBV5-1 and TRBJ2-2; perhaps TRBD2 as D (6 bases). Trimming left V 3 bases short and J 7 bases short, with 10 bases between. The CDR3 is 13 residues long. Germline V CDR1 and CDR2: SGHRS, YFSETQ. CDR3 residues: CASSSEGVGELFF. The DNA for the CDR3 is TGCGCCAGCAGCTCGGAGGGAGTCGGGGAGCTGTTTTTT.

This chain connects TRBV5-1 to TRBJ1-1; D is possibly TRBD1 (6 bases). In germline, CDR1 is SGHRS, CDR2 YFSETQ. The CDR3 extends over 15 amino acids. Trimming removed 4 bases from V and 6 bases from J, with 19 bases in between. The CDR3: CASSQEQGLRAEAFF. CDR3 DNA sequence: TGCGCCAGCAGCCAAGAACAGGGCCTTAGGGCTGAAGCTTTCTTT.

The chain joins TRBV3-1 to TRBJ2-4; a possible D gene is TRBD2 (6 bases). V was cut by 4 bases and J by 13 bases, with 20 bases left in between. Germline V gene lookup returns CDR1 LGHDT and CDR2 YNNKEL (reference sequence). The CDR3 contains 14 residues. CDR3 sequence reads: CASSRAGFRAGQYF. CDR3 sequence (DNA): TGTGCCAGCAGCCGTGCAGGGTTTAGGGCGGGGCAGTACTTC.

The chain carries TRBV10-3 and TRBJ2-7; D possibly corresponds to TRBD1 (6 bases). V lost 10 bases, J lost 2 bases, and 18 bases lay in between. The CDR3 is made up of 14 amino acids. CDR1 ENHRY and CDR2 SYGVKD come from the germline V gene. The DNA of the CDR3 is TGTGCCACCAACCCCCTTCAGGGGACCTACGAGCAGTACTTC. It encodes CATNPLQGTYEQYF.

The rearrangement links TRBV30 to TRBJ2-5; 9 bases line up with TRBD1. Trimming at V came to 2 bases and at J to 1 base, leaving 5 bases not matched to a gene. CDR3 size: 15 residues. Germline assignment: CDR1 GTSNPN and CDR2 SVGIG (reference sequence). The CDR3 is CAWSTGTGPQETQYF. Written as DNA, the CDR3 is TGTGCCTGGAGTACCGGGACAGGGCCCCAAGAGACCCAGTACTTC.

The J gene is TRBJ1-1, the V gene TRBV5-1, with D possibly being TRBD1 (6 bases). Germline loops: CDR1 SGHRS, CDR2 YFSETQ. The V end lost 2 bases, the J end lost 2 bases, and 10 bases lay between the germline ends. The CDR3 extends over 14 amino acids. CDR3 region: CASSFRTVNTEAFF. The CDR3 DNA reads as TGCGCCAGCAGCTTCAGGACAGTCAACACTGAAGCTTTCTTT.

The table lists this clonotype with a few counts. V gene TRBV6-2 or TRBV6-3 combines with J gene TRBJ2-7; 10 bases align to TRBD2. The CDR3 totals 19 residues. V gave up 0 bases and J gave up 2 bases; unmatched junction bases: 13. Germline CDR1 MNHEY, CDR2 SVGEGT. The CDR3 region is CASSYSISGTSVEPYEQYF. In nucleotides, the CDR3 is TGTGCCAGCAGTTACTCGATATCCGGGACTAGCGTAGAACCCTACGAGCAGTACTTC.

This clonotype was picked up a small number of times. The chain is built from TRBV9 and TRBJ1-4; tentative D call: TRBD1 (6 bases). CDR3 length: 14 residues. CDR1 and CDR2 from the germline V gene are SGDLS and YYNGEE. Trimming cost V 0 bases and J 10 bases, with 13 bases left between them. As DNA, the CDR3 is TGTGCCAGCAGCGTAGCGGCAGGGGAGGCAAAACTGTTTTTT. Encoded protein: CASSVAAGEAKLFF.

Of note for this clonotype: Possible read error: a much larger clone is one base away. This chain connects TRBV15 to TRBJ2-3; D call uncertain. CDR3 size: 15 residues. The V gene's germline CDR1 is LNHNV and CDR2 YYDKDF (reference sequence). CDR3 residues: CATRRDRRSADTQYF. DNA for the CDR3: TGTGCCACCCGCAGAGATCGCCGGAGCGCAGATACGCAGTATTTT.

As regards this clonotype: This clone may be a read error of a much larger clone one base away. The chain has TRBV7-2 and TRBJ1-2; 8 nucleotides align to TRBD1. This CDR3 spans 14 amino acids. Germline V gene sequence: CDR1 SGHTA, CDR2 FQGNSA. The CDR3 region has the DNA TGTGCCAACAGCTTAAGACAGGGGAACTATGGCTACACCTTC. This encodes CANSLRQGNYGYTF.